The 26 T cell receptor beta chains below come from one sample, sequenced in a study of T cell responses to AZD1222 COVID-19 vaccine. The data were produced by immunoSEQ multiplex PCR, yet TCRdb's version contains in-frame clones alone and is incomplete. The profile covers about 82,000 clones, with 75% to 90% appearing a single time and 9% to 14% taken by the ten largest. Sample: peripheral blood, taken 28 days after the second AZD1222 dose. The receptors were sampled from an adult who received the AZD1222 COVID-19 vaccine.

Regarding this clone: This likely came from a read error, as a far larger clone is one base away. The rearrangement links TRBV7-8 to TRBJ1-1; D is unresolved. Looked up from germline, CDR1 is SGHVS and CDR2 is FQNEAQ. Trimming took 5 bases from V and 6 from J, leaving 7 bases between them. CDR3 length: 11 residues. The CDR3 region is CASSPGSEAFF. The CDR3 DNA follows: TGTGCCAGCAGCCCCGGGTCTGAAGCTTTCTTT.

The gene calls are TRBV24-1 and TRBJ2-7; D not certain. The CDR3 consists of 11 residues. CDR1 is KGHDR and CDR2 is SFDVKD in the germline V gene. The V and J ends lost 3 bases and 4 bases respectively, with 3 bases between them. The CDR3 is CATSDGYEQYF. Written as DNA, the CDR3 is TGTGCCACCAGTGATGGATACGAGCAGTACTTC.

This chain uses TRBV19 with TRBJ2-3; the D is unclear. The CDR3 is 12 amino acids. Germline-derived CDR1 and CDR2 are LNHDA and SQIVND (reference sequence). With 6 bases removed from V and 6 bases from J, the gap between germline ends came to 10 bases. Written as DNA, the CDR3 is TGTGCCAGTAGGGGAATCGGGGATACGCAGTATTTT. Encoded protein: CASRGIGDTQYF.

The rearrangement uses TRBV28 and TRBJ1-2; 9 bases map to TRBD1. V shed 7 bases and J 11 bases; nucleotides not matched to a gene: 17. Germline V gene data show CDR1 as MDHEN and CDR2 as SYDVKM. This CDR3 region has 15 residues. CDR3 bases: TGTGCCAGCAACCTCCCTGGGGGGGACAGGGTTTCGTACACCTTC. This codes for CASNLPGGDRVSYTF.

V usage is TRBV19 and J usage is TRBJ1-1; no firm D call. The CDR3 spans 11 residues. V shed 10 bases and J shed 10 bases, with 16 bases lying between them. Germline CDR1 reads LNHDA; CDR2 reads SQIVND (reference sequence). CDR3 loop: CATGSQRVAFF. Here the CDR3 DNA reads TGTGCCACCGGGTCCCAGCGTGTAGCTTTCTTT.

The J gene is TRBJ2-2, the V gene TRBV5-1; no clear D. This CDR3 is 13 amino acids long. CDR1 is SGHRS, CDR2 YFSETQ, per germline. V was cut by 2 bases and J by 2 bases, with 4 bases left in between. The CDR3 nucleotides read TGCGCCAGCAGCTTAAGAAACACCGGGGAGCTGTTTTTT. Translating it yields CASSLRNTGELFF. The complete variable domain, with remaining parts taken from reference TRBV5-1 and TRBJ2-2, reads KAGVTQTPRYLIKTRGQQVTLSCSPISGHRSVSWYQQTPGQGLQFLFEYFSETQRNKGNFPGRFSGRQFSNSRSEMNVSTLELGDSALYLCASSLRNTGELFFGEGSRLTVL.

The chain carries TRBV18 and TRBJ1-1; TRBD1 is a possible D gene (6 bases). The CDR3 spans 14 residues. The germline V and J ends were trimmed by 2 bases and 3 bases, with 10 bases remaining between them. Germline V CDR1 and CDR2: KGHSH, LQKENI. The CDR3 reads CASSPKGGDTEAFF. In DNA form, the CDR3 reads TGTGCCAGCTCACCAAAGGGGGGAGACACTGAAGCTTTCTTT.

As regards this clone: Its ends do not fully match the called genes, so a read error is possible. The chain uses TRBV7-7 and TRBJ2-1, with 12 bases identical to TRBD2. This CDR3 has 15 amino acids. Germline V gene data show CDR1 as SSHAT and CDR2 as FNYEAQ (reference sequence). CDR3 loop: CASSSGLAGYNEQFF. The CDR3 region has the DNA TGTGCTAGCAGCTCAGGACTAGCGGGGTACAATGAGCAGTTCTTC.

The V and J genes are TRBV19 and TRBJ1-6; TRBD1 aligns across 9 bases. Germline assignment: CDR1 LNHDA and CDR2 SQIVND (reference sequence). The CDR3 totals 15 residues. V lost 6 bases, J lost 7 bases, and 7 bases stayed unmatched. CDR3 sequence reads: CASSEGDRANSPLHF. The DNA of the CDR3 is TGTGCCAGTAGCGAAGGGGACAGGGCAAATTCACCCCTCCACTTT. The full variable domain, completed using reference TRBV19 and TRBJ1-6, is DGGITQSPKYLFRKEGQNVTLSCEQNLNHDAMYWYRQDPGQGLRLIYYSQIVNDFQKGDIAEGYSVSREKKESFPLTVTSAQKNPTAFYLCASSEGDRANSPLHFGNGTRLTVT.

The rearrangement links TRBV5-1 to TRBJ2-7; 7 bases are shared with TRBD2. The germline V gene encodes CDR1 SGHRS and CDR2 YFSETQ. This CDR3 region has 14 residues. Trimming removed 4 bases from V and 2 bases from J; junction bases left unmatched: 6. CDR3 nucleotides: TGCGCCAGCAGCGGGGGGGTAGTCGCCTACGAGCAGTACTTC. Translation gives CASSGGVVAYEQYF.

The chain joins TRBV19 to TRBJ1-4; a weak D match, TRBD1 (5 bases). This CDR3 is built from 15 residues. Germline V gene sequence: CDR1 LNHDA, CDR2 SQIVND (reference sequence). The V end was cut by 5 bases, the J end by 6 bases, with 16 bases between. CDR3 in amino acids: CASSGPGRRDEKLFF. DNA of the CDR3: TGTGCCAGTAGTGGGCCGGGACGGAGAGATGAAAAACTGTTTTTT.

This clone was observed once. CDR3 bases: TGCGCCAGCAGCCAGGACAGGGGGTACGAGCAGTACGTC. Its translation: CASSQDRGYEQYV. V usage is TRBV4-3 and J usage is TRBJ2-7; 10 bases are a match to TRBD1. CDR3 length: 13 residues. The germline CDR1 and CDR2 sequences are LGHNA and YSLEER. V lost 3 bases and J lost 4; bases outside the gene matches: 0.

This chain uses TRBV5-8 with TRBJ2-1, with 11 bases that match TRBD2. Losses at the gene ends were 6 bases for V and 10 bases for J; bases not matched to a gene: 9. The length of the CDR3 is 14 residues. Germline CDR1 is SGHTS and CDR2 is YDEGEE. This CDR3 reads CASTKLLAGDEQFF. The CDR3 DNA reads as TGTGCCAGCACCAAACTACTAGCGGGGGACGAGCAGTTCTTC.

This clone was detected a few times. The chain joins TRBV5-5 to TRBJ2-7; D uncertain. CDR1 SGHKS and CDR2 YYEKEE come from the germline V gene (reference sequence). The CDR3 contains 15 residues. V dropped 2 bases and J dropped 2 bases, with 14 bases sitting between them. The CDR3 region is CASSFDPSTPYEQYF. The DNA of the CDR3 is TGTGCCAGCAGCTTCGACCCTTCTACTCCCTACGAGCAGTACTTC.

This rearrangement joins TRBV2 to TRBJ1-1; D perhaps matches TRBD1 (5 bases). CDR1 and CDR2 (germline): SNHLY, FYNNEI. The CDR3 totals 15 residues. V lost 6 bases, J lost 1 base, and 15 bases lay in between. The chain's CDR3 is CASRPQTGSNTEAFF. DNA of the CDR3: TGTGCCAGCAGGCCCCAAACAGGATCGAACACTGAAGCTTTCTTT.

V usage is TRBV3-1 (or the pseudogene TRBV3-2) and J usage is TRBJ1-5; D gene unclear. Germline V gene lookup returns CDR1 LGHDT and CDR2 YNNKEL (reference sequence). The V end lost 4 bases, the J end lost 5 bases, and 6 bases lay between the germline ends. CDR3 length equals 12 residues. As DNA, the CDR3 is TGTGCCAGCAGCCCCACGCATCAGCCCCAGCATTTT. Protein: CASSPTHQPQHF.

This sequence joins TRBV7-8 and TRBJ2-3, with a possible D match to TRBD2 (5 bases). Trimming took 2 bases from V and 5 from J, leaving 14 bases between them. CDR3 length: 15 amino acids. Germline V CDR1 and CDR2: SGHVS, FQNEAQ. The CDR3: CASSLIGLAVDTQYF. As DNA, the CDR3 is TGTGCCAGCAGCTTAATTGGGCTAGCAGTAGATACGCAGTATTTT.

The chain is built from TRBV7-2 and TRBJ1-1, with 9 bases aligning to TRBD1. V shed 5 bases, J shed 7 bases, and the junction held 8 bases outside the gene matches. This CDR3 region has 14 residues. Germline CDR1 SGHTA, CDR2 FQGNSA. DNA for the CDR3: TGTGCCAGCAGCGTGACAGGGGGAGTTGTTGAAGCTTTCTTT. Amino acids: CASSVTGGVVEAFF.

This clone came up once. In nucleotides, the CDR3 is TGTGCCAGCAGCCAGATACGGGCAGATACGCAGTATTTT. Encoded protein: CASSQIRADTQYF. The V and J genes are TRBV4-2 and TRBJ2-3; D not resolved. This CDR3 comprises 13 residues. The germline V and J ends were trimmed by 3 bases and 4 bases, with 8 bases remaining between them. Germline CDR1 LGHNA, CDR2 YNFKEQ.

The V gene is TRBV5-6, the J gene TRBJ1-2; D unclear. Looked up from germline, CDR1 is SGHDT and CDR2 is YYEEEE. The CDR3 totals 14 residues. The ends were cut back, 1 base at V and 4 bases at J, with 11 bases in the middle. The CDR3 bases are TGTGCCAGCAGCTTGTCGGGCTCGAGCTATGGCTACACCTTC. Residues: CASSLSGSSYGYTF.

Comments on this clone: Different DNA sequences within this sample yield the same CDR3. The CDR3 reads CASSQEGTYGYTF. The CDR3 DNA sequence: TGCGCCAGCAGCCAAGAGGGAACTTATGGCTACACCTTC. This chain uses TRBV4-1 with TRBJ1-2; D is unclear. CDR1 is MGHRA, CDR2 YSYEKL, per germline. The CDR3 consists of 13 residues. V was pared by 0 bases and J by 5 bases, with 7 bases between.

The rearrangement links TRBV5-6 to TRBJ2-3, with a possible D match to TRBD2 (5 bases). Germline-derived CDR1 and CDR2 are SGHDT and YYEEEE. Trimming stripped 3 bases from V and 2 bases from J, with 13 bases between. The CDR3 loop spans 15 amino acids. CDR3 nucleotides: TGTGCCAGCAGCTCGGAGCAGCGGTTCACAGATACGCAGTATTTT. Protein sequence: CASSSEQRFTDTQYF.

J is TRBJ1-5 and V is TRBV28; tentatively, D is TRBD1 (5 bases). Per germline, CDR1 MDHEN and CDR2 SYDVKM. Trimming removed 2 bases at V and 9 bases at J, with 14 bases between. The CDR3 spans 14 residues. In DNA, the CDR3 is TGTGCCAGCAGTTTAGGCAGGGTCGGGTCGCCCCAGCATTTT. The encoded protein is CASSLGRVGSPQHF.

This chain connects TRBV6-6 to TRBJ1-2, with TRBD1 as a possible D gene (6 bases). The CDR3 is 15 residues long. With 7 bases removed from V and 4 bases from J, the gap between germline ends came to 19 bases. Germline V gene sequence: CDR1 MNHNY, CDR2 SVGAGI (reference sequence). This CDR3 reads CASTPRGRGFYGYTF. The CDR3 region has the DNA TGTGCCAGCACTCCGCGGGGCAGGGGATTCTATGGCTACACCTTC.

This clone was picked up one time. The CDR3 spells CASGRKAPGATNEKLFF. For the CDR3, the DNA is TGTGCCAGCGGGCGAAAAGCTCCAGGGGCGACTAATGAAAAACTGTTTTTT. This sequence joins TRBV21-1 and TRBJ1-4; the table's D call of TRBD1 was not tested on the DNA. TRBV21-1 is classified as a pseudogene. The CDR3 runs 17 residues.

The J gene is TRBJ2-1, the V gene TRBV5-4, with 9 positions matching TRBD1. V lost 7 bases and J lost 6; bases outside the gene matches: 11. CDR3 length equals 15 residues. Germline V gene lookup returns CDR1 SGHNT and CDR2 YYREEE (reference sequence). CDR3 bases: TGTGCCAGCTTTTCAACGACAGGGGGTGGCAATGAGCAGTTCTTC. Encoded protein: CASFSTTGGGNEQFF.